A selection of T cell receptor beta chains follows, all from one sample in a study of blood T cell repertoires in COVID-19. Produced via immunoSEQ multiplex PCR; TCRdb's table is partial and in-frame only. The sample lists some 65,000 clones, around 88% occurring once. Specimen: peripheral blood. These receptors came from a woman older than 75 with active COVID-19. The CDR3 runs from the conserved cysteine through the conserved F or W. Fields, in order: D gene, CDR3 length, J gene, V gene, clone size, CDR3 DNA, CDR3 protein. A D gene is named only where the DNA matches it firmly. Clone size is stated in some rows and not others, as once, few, many or a class when expanded.

d_gene: TRBD2
len: 14
j_gene: TRBJ2-1
v_gene: TRBV14
abundance: NA
CDR3nt: TGTGCCAGCAGCCAAAGACTAGCGGCCAATGAGCAGTTCTTC
CDR3aa: CASSQRLAANEQFF

d_gene: NA
len: 15
j_gene: TRBJ1-5
v_gene: TRBV5-1
abundance: NA
CDR3nt: TGCGCCAGCAGCTTGGATGGGGCTAGCAATCAGCCCCAGCATTTT
CDR3aa: CASSLDGASNQPQHF

d_gene: NA
len: 13
j_gene: TRBJ1-2
v_gene: TRBV4-3
abundance: once
CDR3nt: TGCGCCAGCAGCCAAGACCCCTCCAGGGGCTACACCTTC
CDR3aa: CASSQDPSRGYTF

d_gene: NA
len: 16
j_gene: TRBJ1-4
v_gene: TRBV21-1
abundance: NA
CDR3nt: TGTGCCAGCAGCAAGTCTCGGAGCACAACTAATGAAAAACTGTTTTTT
CDR3aa: CASSKSRSTTNEKLFF

d_gene: TRBD2
len: 12
j_gene: TRBJ2-3
v_gene: TRBV5-8
abundance: NA
CDR3nt: TGTGCCAGCAGCTCAACTAGCGGCACGGGGTATTTT
CDR3aa: CASSSTSGTGYF

d_gene: TRBD1
len: 16
j_gene: TRBJ1-4
v_gene: TRBV7-2
abundance: NA
CDR3nt: TGTGCCAGCAGCCAAACAGGGGGGGCGACTAATGAAAAACTGTTTTTT
CDR3aa: CASSQTGGATNEKLFF

d_gene: TRBD1
len: 16
j_gene: TRBJ2-2
v_gene: TRBV27
abundance: few
CDR3nt: TGTGCCAGCAGTCCCCAGGGACAGGGCCCCACCGGGGAGCTGTTTTTT
CDR3aa: CASSPQGQGPTGELFF

d_gene: TRBD2
len: 15
j_gene: TRBJ2-1
v_gene: TRBV7-6
abundance: NA
CDR3nt: TGTGCCAGCAGCGCTACTAGCGGGGCATACAATGAGCAGTTCTTC
CDR3aa: CASSATSGAYNEQFF

d_gene: TRBD2
len: 17
j_gene: TRBJ2-1
v_gene: TRBV6-2/TRBV6-3
abundance: NA
CDR3nt: TGTGCCAGCAGTTACTCGGGACTAGCGGGCATCTACAATGAGCAGTTCTTC
CDR3aa: CASSYSGLAGIYNEQFF

d_gene: NA
len: 14
j_gene: TRBJ1-3
v_gene: TRBV7-2
abundance: NA
CDR3nt: TGTGCCAGCAGCACCCAGGGATTGAGAAACACCATATATTTT
CDR3aa: CASSTQGLRNTIYF

d_gene: NA
len: 14
j_gene: TRBJ1-5
v_gene: TRBV19
abundance: NA
CDR3nt: TGTGCCAGTAGTTCGACAAGGGAGAATCAGCCCCAGCATTTT
CDR3aa: CASSSTRENQPQHF

d_gene: NA
len: 13
j_gene: TRBJ2-1
v_gene: TRBV4-1
abundance: once
CDR3nt: TGCGCCAGCAGCCAAGAGAGGTTCAATGAGCAGTTCTTC
CDR3aa: CASSQERFNEQFF

d_gene: TRBD2
len: 14
j_gene: TRBJ2-4
v_gene: TRBV27
abundance: NA
CDR3nt: TGTGCCACCATGTCGGGACTAGCAAATAGCATTCAGTACTTC
CDR3aa: CATMSGLANSIQYF

d_gene: NA
len: 13
j_gene: TRBJ2-7
v_gene: TRBV5-1
abundance: NA
CDR3nt: TGCGCCAGCAGCTTGGCCTACAGCTACGAGCAGTACTTC
CDR3aa: CASSLAYSYEQYF

d_gene: TRBD1
len: 13
j_gene: TRBJ2-7
v_gene: TRBV11-2
abundance: NA
CDR3nt: TGTGCCAGCAGCTTAGGGACAGGGTCCGAGCAGTACTTC
CDR3aa: CASSLGTGSEQYF

d_gene: TRBD2
len: 15
j_gene: TRBJ2-3
v_gene: TRBV5-6
abundance: NA
CDR3nt: TGTGCCAGCAGCTTTGCCGGGGGGGCCTCAGATACGCAGTATTTT
CDR3aa: CASSFAGGASDTQYF

d_gene: TRBD2
len: 18
j_gene: TRBJ2-1
v_gene: TRBV4-3
abundance: NA
CDR3nt: TGCGCCAGCAGCCAAGAAGCGACTAGCGCCGGCTCCGCGAATGAGCAGTTCTTC
CDR3aa: CASSQEATSAGSANEQFF

d_gene: NA
len: 16
j_gene: TRBJ2-2
v_gene: TRBV4-3
abundance: NA
CDR3nt: TGCGCCAGCAGCCACCGGGAAGCTTTGGCTGGCTGGGAGCTGTTTTTT
CDR3aa: CASSHREALAGWELFF

d_gene: NA
len: 12
j_gene: TRBJ1-4
v_gene: TRBV6-6
abundance: NA
CDR3nt: TGTGCCAGCACAGGGGAAAATGAAAAACTGTTTTTT
CDR3aa: CASTGENEKLFF

d_gene: TRBD2
len: 17
j_gene: TRBJ2-2
v_gene: TRBV11-2
abundance: NA
CDR3nt: TGTGCCAGCAGCCTAATAGCGGGGGGGCGTAGGACCGGGGAGCTGTTTTTT
CDR3aa: CASSLIAGGRRTGELFF

d_gene: TRBD2
len: 17
j_gene: TRBJ2-1
v_gene: TRBV6-1
abundance: NA
CDR3nt: TGTGCCAGCAGTGATCTCACGAGGCTAGCGGGGTACAATGAGCAGTTCTTC
CDR3aa: CASSDLTRLAGYNEQFF

d_gene: NA
len: 16
j_gene: TRBJ1-5
v_gene: TRBV2
abundance: NA
CDR3nt: TGTGCCAGCAGTGATACTACGTGGACAGTTAATCAGCCCCAGCATTTT
CDR3aa: CASSDTTWTVNQPQHF

d_gene: NA
len: 14
j_gene: TRBJ2-5
v_gene: TRBV5-1
abundance: NA
CDR3nt: TGCGCCAGCAGCCCGCAGGGGTTGCGAGAGACCCAGTACTTC
CDR3aa: CASSPQGLRETQYF

d_gene: TRBD1
len: 15
j_gene: TRBJ2-7
v_gene: TRBV25-1
abundance: NA
CDR3nt: TGTGCCAGCAGTGATCCCGGGACAGTCTCCTACGAGCAGTACTTC
CDR3aa: CASSDPGTVSYEQYF

d_gene: TRBD2
len: 16
j_gene: TRBJ2-5
v_gene: TRBV10-3
abundance: NA
CDR3nt: TGTGCCATCGGGGCGGGACTAGCGGGGGAAAGGAAGACCCAGTACTTC
CDR3aa: CAIGAGLAGERKTQYF

d_gene: TRBD2
len: 18
j_gene: TRBJ2-1
v_gene: TRBV28
abundance: NA
CDR3nt: TGTGCCAGCAGTCCCGGGACTAGCGGGGGGCAGGGTTTCAATGAGCAGTTCTTC
CDR3aa: CASSPGTSGGQGFNEQFF

d_gene: TRBD1
len: 21
j_gene: TRBJ2-4
v_gene: TRBV28
abundance: NA
CDR3nt: TGTGCCAGCAGTCCCTACCCCGGGACAGGGGCCGGGACGAGAACCAAAAACATTCAGTACTTC
CDR3aa: CASSPYPGTGAGTRTKNIQYF

d_gene: TRBD1
len: 16
j_gene: TRBJ1-4
v_gene: TRBV18
abundance: NA
CDR3nt: TGTGCCAGCTCACCACCGGGGACAGCAACTAATGAAAAACTGTTTTTT
CDR3aa: CASSPPGTATNEKLFF

d_gene: NA
len: 17
j_gene: TRBJ2-1
v_gene: TRBV18
abundance: NA
CDR3nt: TGTGCCAGCTCACACACCCAGACTGACTACTCCTACAATGAGCAGTTCTTC
CDR3aa: CASSHTQTDYSYNEQFF

d_gene: NA
len: 15
j_gene: TRBJ2-5
v_gene: TRBV18
abundance: NA
CDR3nt: TGTGCCAGCTCACCTCAGTCGGTTGCAGGGGAGACCCAGTACTTC
CDR3aa: CASSPQSVAGETQYF

d_gene: NA
len: 14
j_gene: TRBJ1-5
v_gene: TRBV5-4
abundance: NA
CDR3nt: TGTGCCAGCAGCTTGGGGGGAGGGGATCAGCCCCAGCATTTT
CDR3aa: CASSLGGGDQPQHF

d_gene: NA
len: 14
j_gene: TRBJ1-1
v_gene: TRBV7-9
abundance: NA
CDR3nt: TGTGCCAGCAGCTCTTTTTCATCGGGCACTGAAGCTTTCTTT
CDR3aa: CASSSFSSGTEAFF

d_gene: TRBD2
len: 18
j_gene: TRBJ2-1
v_gene: TRBV14
abundance: NA
CDR3nt: TGTGCCAGCAGCCCTCAGGCGAGGGGACTAGCGGGCGGAAATGAGCAGTTCTTC
CDR3aa: CASSPQARGLAGGNEQFF

d_gene: NA
len: 13
j_gene: TRBJ1-2
v_gene: TRBV2
abundance: NA
CDR3nt: TGTGCCAGCAGTGTGGGGGCGGACTATGGCTACACCTTC
CDR3aa: CASSVGADYGYTF

d_gene: NA
len: 13
j_gene: TRBJ2-5
v_gene: TRBV12-3/TRBV12-4
abundance: NA
CDR3nt: TGTGCCAGCAGTCAAACCCCCCGGGAGACCCAGTACTTC
CDR3aa: CASSQTPRETQYF

d_gene: NA
len: 18
j_gene: TRBJ2-6
v_gene: TRBV5-1
abundance: NA
CDR3nt: TGCGCCAGCAGCTTGGGCGGCCTATCCAGCTCTGGGGCCAACGTCCTGACTTTC
CDR3aa: CASSLGGLSSSGANVLTF

d_gene: TRBD1
len: 15
j_gene: TRBJ2-1
v_gene: TRBV28
abundance: NA
CDR3nt: TGTGCCAGCAGTCTCCCGGGACAGGGTTGGAATGAGCAGTTCTTC
CDR3aa: CASSLPGQGWNEQFF

d_gene: NA
len: 12
j_gene: TRBJ2-7
v_gene: TRBV12-5
abundance: once
CDR3nt: TGTGCTAGTGGCGGTAGCTCCTACGAGCAGTACTTC
CDR3aa: CASGGSSYEQYF

d_gene: TRBD1
len: 15
j_gene: TRBJ1-1
v_gene: TRBV5-4
abundance: NA
CDR3nt: TGTGCCAGCAGCCTTAGGGCCAGGGGGCTCGGTGAAGCTTTCTTT
CDR3aa: CASSLRARGLGEAFF

d_gene: TRBD1
len: 12
j_gene: TRBJ2-7
v_gene: TRBV12-3/TRBV12-4
abundance: once
CDR3nt: TGTGCCAGCAGCCTCGGGACAGCCGAGCAGTACTTC
CDR3aa: CASSLGTAEQYF

d_gene: NA
len: 15
j_gene: TRBJ1-5
v_gene: TRBV6-5
abundance: few
CDR3nt: TGTGCCAGCAGTTACTCCCCCTATAGCAATCAGCCCCAGCATTTT
CDR3aa: CASSYSPYSNQPQHF

d_gene: TRBD1
len: 14
j_gene: TRBJ2-1
v_gene: TRBV11-2
abundance: once
CDR3nt: TGTGCCAGCAGCCTCCGGACAGGATACAATGAGCAGTTCTTC
CDR3aa: CASSLRTGYNEQFF

d_gene: TRBD2
len: 17
j_gene: TRBJ2-1
v_gene: TRBV4-2
abundance: NA
CDR3nt: TGTGCCAGCAGCCAAGGCCTCCCGGGACTAGTTGGGAATGAGCAGTTCTTC
CDR3aa: CASSQGLPGLVGNEQFF

d_gene: TRBD1
len: 13
j_gene: TRBJ1-1
v_gene: TRBV5-1
abundance: once
CDR3nt: TGCGCCAGCAGGACAGGGGGGAACACTGAAGCTTTCTTT
CDR3aa: CASRTGGNTEAFF

d_gene: NA
len: 13
j_gene: TRBJ1-1
v_gene: TRBV12-3/TRBV12-4
abundance: NA
CDR3nt: TGTGCCAGCAGTTTAGAAGGGGGCACTGAAGCTTTCTTT
CDR3aa: CASSLEGGTEAFF

d_gene: NA
len: 16
j_gene: TRBJ2-2
v_gene: TRBV4-3
abundance: NA
CDR3nt: TGCGCCAGCAGCCAAGTGGAGACAGGGAACACCGGGGAGCTGTTTTTT
CDR3aa: CASSQVETGNTGELFF

d_gene: NA
len: 16
j_gene: TRBJ2-1
v_gene: TRBV4-1
abundance: NA
CDR3nt: TGCGCCAGCAGCCAAGATGGAGGGAGCTCCTACAATGAGCAGTTCTTC
CDR3aa: CASSQDGGSSYNEQFF

d_gene: NA
len: 16
j_gene: TRBJ2-6
v_gene: TRBV7-3
abundance: NA
CDR3nt: TGTGCCAGCAGCTCCGACAGTGGGCCTGGGGCCAACGTCCTGACTTTC
CDR3aa: CASSSDSGPGANVLTF

d_gene: TRBD2
len: 12
j_gene: TRBJ2-3
v_gene: TRBV18
abundance: NA
CDR3nt: TGTGCCAGCTCACCAGTCAGCGGGGGCGGGTATTTT
CDR3aa: CASSPVSGGGYF

d_gene: NA
len: 14
j_gene: TRBJ1-2
v_gene: TRBV28
abundance: NA
CDR3nt: TGTGCCAGCAGTTCTCTCAGGGTAAACTATGGCTACACCTTC
CDR3aa: CASSSLRVNYGYTF

d_gene: TRBD1
len: 13
j_gene: TRBJ1-5
v_gene: TRBV27
abundance: few
CDR3nt: TGTGCCAGCGCGACACAGGGGCGGCAGCCCCAGCATTTT
CDR3aa: CASATQGRQPQHF

d_gene: NA
len: 15
j_gene: TRBJ1-1
v_gene: TRBV19
abundance: NA
CDR3nt: TGTGCCAGTAGTATAGGGGCTGAAATTAACACTGAAGCTTTCTTT
CDR3aa: CASSIGAEINTEAFF

d_gene: TRBD2
len: 15
j_gene: TRBJ2-5
v_gene: TRBV5-6
abundance: NA
CDR3nt: TGTGCCAGCAGTAGGACTAGCGGGGGGGCGGAGACCCAGTACTTC
CDR3aa: CASSRTSGGAETQYF

d_gene: NA
len: 13
j_gene: TRBJ2-5
v_gene: TRBV7-2
abundance: once
CDR3nt: TGTGCCAGCAGCTTATCGTACCAAGAGACCCAGTACTTC
CDR3aa: CASSLSYQETQYF

d_gene: TRBD1
len: 15
j_gene: TRBJ1-5
v_gene: TRBV19
abundance: NA
CDR3nt: TGTGCCAGTAGAAAAGGGGACAGTAGCAATCAGCCCCAGCATTTT
CDR3aa: CASRKGDSSNQPQHF